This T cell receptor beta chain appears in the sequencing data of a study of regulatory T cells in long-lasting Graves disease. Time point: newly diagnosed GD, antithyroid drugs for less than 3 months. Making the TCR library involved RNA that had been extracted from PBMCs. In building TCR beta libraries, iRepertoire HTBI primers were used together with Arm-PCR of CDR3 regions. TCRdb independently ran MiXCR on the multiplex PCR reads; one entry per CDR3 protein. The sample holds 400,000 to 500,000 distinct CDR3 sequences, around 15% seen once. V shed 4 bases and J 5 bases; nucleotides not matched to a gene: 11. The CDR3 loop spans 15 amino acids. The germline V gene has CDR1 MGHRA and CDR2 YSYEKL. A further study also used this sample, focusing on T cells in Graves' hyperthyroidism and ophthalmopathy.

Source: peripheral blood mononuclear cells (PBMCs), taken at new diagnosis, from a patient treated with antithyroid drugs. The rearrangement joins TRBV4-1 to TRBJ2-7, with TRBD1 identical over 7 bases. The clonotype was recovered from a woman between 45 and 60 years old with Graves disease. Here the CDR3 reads CASSPQTGLSDEQYF. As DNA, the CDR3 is TGCGCCAGCAGCCCCCAGACAGGGTTATCCGACGAGCAGTACTTC.